Shown below are 21 T cell receptor beta chains from a single sample sequenced in a study of T cell responses to AZD1222 COVID-19 vaccine. Sequencing was performed with immunoSEQ multiplex PCR; in TCRdb, only in-frame clones are kept and a portion is missing. The top ten clones hold approximately 1% of a sample with hundreds of thousands of clones, 85% to 95% of them seen once. The input for sequencing was peripheral blood, taken on day 0 of MenACWY control vaccination. The origin of the receptors is an adult in good health.

There are a few counts of this clone. This chain links TRBV7-6 with TRBJ2-7; D possibly uses TRBD1 or TRBD2 (6 bases each). Germline lookup yields CDR1 SGHVS and CDR2 FNYEAQ. Trimming stripped 5 bases from V and 0 bases from J, with 17 bases between. The CDR3 has 16 amino acids. CDR3 in amino acids: CASSLGPGASSYEQYF. The DNA of the CDR3 is TGTGCCAGCAGCCTGGGGCCGGGGGCCAGCTCCTACGAGCAGTACTTC.

This chain joins TRBV12-3 or TRBV12-4 and TRBJ2-7; D may be TRBD2 (5 bases). This CDR3 is 13 amino acids long. The V and J ends lost 6 bases and 0 bases respectively, with 9 bases between them. CDR3 bases: TGTGCCAGCAGGACGGGGAGCTCCTACGAGCAGTACTTC. This encodes CASRTGSSYEQYF.

This clone was detected once. CDR3 DNA: TGCGCCAGCAGCCCCGGCCAGGTGGGTGCTGGAAACACCATATATTTT. Its protein product is CASSPGQVGAGNTIYF. The chain employs TRBV5-1 and TRBJ1-3; D is uncertain. Trimming took off 4 bases at V and 2 bases at J, with 16 bases between the two ends. The CDR3 covers 16 residues. Germline V lookup: CDR1 SGHRS, CDR2 YFSETQ.

J is TRBJ2-1 and V is TRBV14, with TRBD1 matching 10 bases. The CDR3 length is 15 residues. Germline-derived CDR1 and CDR2 are SGHDN and FVKESK. The J segment lost 5 bases and the V segment lost 6 bases, leaving 7 bases of the junction unmatched. The CDR3 spells CASREDRGRNNEQFF. The CDR3 DNA follows: TGTGCCAGCAGAGAAGACAGGGGGCGCAACAATGAGCAGTTCTTC.

The chain employs TRBV6-5 and TRBJ2-3; the D is unclear. CDR1 is MNHEY and CDR2 is SVGAGI in the germline V gene. The CDR3 covers 14 residues. V was pared by 5 bases and J by 0 bases, with 9 bases between. The CDR3 reads CASSPPGSTDTQYF. The DNA of the CDR3 is TGTGCCAGCAGTCCCCCGGGTAGCACAGATACGCAGTATTTT.

The chain employs TRBV19 and TRBJ1-3; possibly TRBD1 for D (6 bases). Germline-derived CDR1 and CDR2 are LNHDA and SQIVND (reference sequence). The length of the CDR3 is 15 residues. Trimming stripped 4 bases from V and 0 bases from J, with 10 bases between. The CDR3 DNA follows: TGTGCCAGTAGTACAGGACAGCACTCTGGAAACACCATATATTTT. Translated: CASSTGQHSGNTIYF.

This chain uses TRBV6-5 with TRBJ1-3, with 8 bases that match TRBD1. The ends lost 5 bases at V and 0 bases at J; junction bases unmatched: 3. Germline V lookup: CDR1 MNHEY, CDR2 SVGAGI. The CDR3 totals 15 residues. CDR3 in DNA: TGTGCCAGCAGTAGGGACAGGAACTCTGGAAACACCATATATTTT. It codes for CASSRDRNSGNTIYF.

The chain couples TRBV7-2 to TRBJ2-1; 7 positions match TRBD1. Per germline, CDR1 SGHTA and CDR2 FQGNSA. The CDR3 length is 14 residues. Trimming took 5 bases from V and 5 from J; bases not matched to a gene: 6. The CDR3 coding sequence is TGTGCCAGCAGCCGTGGGACAGTTAACAATGAGCAGTTCTTC. Amino acid sequence: CASSRGTVNNEQFF.

J is TRBJ2-5 and V is TRBV19, with D possibly TRBD1 on 5 matching bases. Germline loops: CDR1 LNHDA, CDR2 SQIVND (reference sequence). Trimming pared 8 bases from V and 5 bases from J, leaving 18 bases between. This CDR3 is 14 amino acids long. In DNA, the CDR3 is TGTGCCAGTGGAGAGACAGCCAAGGGGGAGACCCAGTACTTC. This codes for CASGETAKGETQYF.

This sequence joins TRBV15 and TRBJ1-1; 8 positions match TRBD1. J gave up 0 bases and V 5 bases, and 11 bases lay outside the gene matches. The CDR3 consists of 17 residues. From germline, CDR1 is LNHNV and CDR2 YYDKDF (reference sequence). CDR3 coding DNA: TGTGCCACCAGCGGGTTGACAGGGGACCTAATGAACACTGAAGCTTTCTTT. Encoded protein: CATSGLTGDLMNTEAFF.

This chain joins TRBV6-6 and TRBJ1-2; no clear D gene. CDR1 MNHNY and CDR2 SVGAGI come from the germline V gene (reference sequence). Trimming stripped 6 bases from V and 7 bases from J, with 18 bases between. The CDR3 has 14 residues. DNA for the CDR3: TGTGCCAGCAGCACGACCCCGTTAGGTCTTGGCTACACCTTC. Protein: CASSTTPLGLGYTF.

As for this clone: The same CDR3 is also encoded by other DNA sequences in this sample. The chain employs TRBV3-1 (or the pseudogene TRBV3-2) and TRBJ2-1; D unclear. CDR1 and CDR2 (germline): LGHDT, YNNKEL (reference sequence). CDR3 length: 11 residues. V lost 6 bases and J lost 8, with 8 bases in between. The CDR3 loop reads CASSLGYEQFF. The CDR3 nucleotides are TGTGCCAGCAGTCTTGGCTATGAGCAGTTCTTC.

This clone has only one observation. The J gene is TRBJ1-2, the V gene TRBV25-1; the D is unclear. CDR3 length equals 14 residues. Germline V gives CDR1 MGHDK, CDR2 SYGVNS. Trimming removed 5 bases from V and 3 bases from J, with 13 bases in between. CDR3 region: CASSLSGIDYGYTF. The CDR3 DNA reads TGTGCCAGCAGTCTTTCTGGGATAGACTATGGCTACACCTTC.

The genes are TRBV6-5 and TRBJ1-5, with TRBD1 matching 8 bases. After removal of 5 bases from V and 7 bases from J, the junction contained 7 bases not matched to a gene. CDR3 length equals 14 residues. From germline, CDR1 is MNHEY and CDR2 SVGAGI. CDR3 in DNA: TGTGCCAGCAGTAGACCGACAGGGGAACAGCCCCAGCATTTT. Its protein is CASSRPTGEQPQHF.

The chain carries TRBV10-2 and TRBJ1-1; possible D gene TRBD1, 5 bases. The CDR3 covers 13 residues. V lost 7 bases and J 6 bases, leaving 15 bases between the germline ends. Germline V gene lookup returns CDR1 WSHSY and CDR2 SAAADI. The CDR3 sequence: CASTSGGGSEAFF. The CDR3 nucleotides are TGCGCCAGCACCTCGGGGGGTGGTTCTGAAGCTTTCTTT.

This chain links TRBV7-2 with TRBJ2-3; 7 bases are a match to TRBD2. The V and J ends lost 1 base and 0 bases, in that order; junction bases with no gene match: 10. The CDR3 contains 18 residues. CDR1 is SGHTA and CDR2 is FQGNSA in the germline V gene. Here the CDR3 DNA reads TGTGCCAGCAGCTTAGAACGAGGGCTAGCGGTCAGCACAGATACGCAGTATTTT. Translation gives CASSLERGLAVSTDTQYF.

V usage is TRBV24-1 and J usage is TRBJ1-5; perhaps TRBD1 as D (6 bases). The ends were cut back, 4 bases at V and 2 bases at J, with 14 bases in the middle. The CDR3 is 16 amino acids. Germline CDR1 and CDR2: KGHDR and SFDVKD. CDR3 in amino acids: CATSDLGQRCNQPQHF. The CDR3 bases are TGTGCCACCAGTGACCTTGGACAGAGATGCAATCAGCCCCAGCATTTT.

The chain recombines TRBV5-6 with TRBJ2-5, with D unclear. Trimming took 3 bases from V and 0 from J, leaving 6 bases between them. In germline, CDR1 is SGHDT, CDR2 YYEEEE. The CDR3 is 13 amino acids. CDR3 region: CASSSLYQETQYF. CDR3 nucleotides: TGTGCCAGCAGCTCCTTATACCAAGAGACCCAGTACTTC.

The rearrangement links TRBV18 to TRBJ1-1; 7 positions agree with TRBD1. V was pared by 4 bases and J by 1 base, with 9 bases of the junction left unmatched. The CDR3 totals 16 residues. Per the germline V gene, CDR1 is KGHSH and CDR2 is LQKENI. The CDR3 DNA reads as TGTGCCAGCTCACGGGGGACAGCGGGGCGGAACACTGAAGCTTTCTTT. This sequence encodes CASSRGTAGRNTEAFF.

The rearrangement links TRBV24-1 to TRBJ2-1, with TRBD2 as a possible D gene (6 bases). CDR1 is KGHDR and CDR2 is SFDVKD in the germline V gene. Trimming removed 4 bases at V and 6 bases at J, with 18 bases between. CDR3 length equals 16 residues. The CDR3 region has the DNA TGTGCCACCAGTGACCCGGGAGCCCTAAGGGGCAATGAGCAGTTCTTC. Translated: CATSDPGALRGNEQFF.

As for this clone: Different DNA sequences within this sample yield the same CDR3. The gene calls are TRBV19 and TRBJ2-6, with D unresolved. Trimming left V 9 bases short and J 0 bases short, with 6 bases between. Germline V gives CDR1 LNHDA, CDR2 SQIVND (reference sequence). This CDR3 is built from 13 residues. This chain's CDR3 is CASSYSGANVLTF. For the CDR3, the DNA is TGTGCCAGCAGTTACTCTGGGGCCAACGTCCTGACTTTC.